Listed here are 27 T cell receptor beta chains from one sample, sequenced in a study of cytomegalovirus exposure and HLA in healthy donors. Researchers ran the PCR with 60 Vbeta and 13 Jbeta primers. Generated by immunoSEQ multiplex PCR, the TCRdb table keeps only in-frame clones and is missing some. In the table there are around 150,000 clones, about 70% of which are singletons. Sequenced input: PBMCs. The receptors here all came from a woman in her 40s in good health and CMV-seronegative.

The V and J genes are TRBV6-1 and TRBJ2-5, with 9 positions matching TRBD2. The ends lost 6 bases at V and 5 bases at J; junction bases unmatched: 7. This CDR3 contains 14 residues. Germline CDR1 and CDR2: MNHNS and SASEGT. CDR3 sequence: CASRAAGGVETQYF. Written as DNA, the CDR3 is TGTGCCAGCAGGGCAGCGGGGGGAGTCGAGACCCAGTACTTC.

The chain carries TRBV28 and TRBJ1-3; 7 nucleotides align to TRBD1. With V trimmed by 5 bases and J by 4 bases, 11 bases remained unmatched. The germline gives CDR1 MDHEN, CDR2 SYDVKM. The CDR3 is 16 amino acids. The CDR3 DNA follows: TGTGCCAGCAGTCCCCTCTCCGGGACAGCGGGAAACACCATATATTTT. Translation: CASSPLSGTAGNTIYF. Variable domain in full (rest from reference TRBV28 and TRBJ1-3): DVKVTQSSRYLVKRTGEKVFLECVQDMDHENMFWYRQDPGLGLRLIYFSYDVKMKEKGDIPEGYSVSREKKERFSLILESASTNQTSMYLCASSPLSGTAGNTIYFGEGSWLTVV.

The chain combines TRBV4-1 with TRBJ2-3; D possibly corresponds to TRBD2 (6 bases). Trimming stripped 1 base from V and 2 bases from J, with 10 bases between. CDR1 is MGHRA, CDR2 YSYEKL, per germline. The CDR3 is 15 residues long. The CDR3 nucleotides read TGCGCCAGCAGCCAAGTGGGACTCATCACAGATACGCAGTATTTT. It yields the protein CASSQVGLITDTQYF.

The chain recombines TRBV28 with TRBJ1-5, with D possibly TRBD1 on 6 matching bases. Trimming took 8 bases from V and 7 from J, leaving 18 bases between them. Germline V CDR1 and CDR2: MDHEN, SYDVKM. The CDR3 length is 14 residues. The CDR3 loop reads CASVIQGRSQPQHF. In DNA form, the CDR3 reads TGTGCCAGCGTTATTCAGGGGCGCAGCCAGCCCCAGCATTTT.

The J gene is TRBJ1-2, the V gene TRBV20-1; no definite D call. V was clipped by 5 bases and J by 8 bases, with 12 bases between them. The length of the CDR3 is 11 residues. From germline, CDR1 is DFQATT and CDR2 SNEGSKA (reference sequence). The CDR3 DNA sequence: TGCAGTGCTGACGGGTTGAGCGGCTACACCTTC. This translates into CSADGLSGYTF.

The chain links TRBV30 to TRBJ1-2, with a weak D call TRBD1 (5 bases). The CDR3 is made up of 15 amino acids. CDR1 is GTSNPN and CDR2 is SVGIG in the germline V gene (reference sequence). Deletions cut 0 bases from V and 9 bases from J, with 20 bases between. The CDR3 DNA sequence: TGTGCCTGGAGTGTACTAGGGACGGCACTAGCACGCTACACCTTC. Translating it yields CAWSVLGTALARYTF.

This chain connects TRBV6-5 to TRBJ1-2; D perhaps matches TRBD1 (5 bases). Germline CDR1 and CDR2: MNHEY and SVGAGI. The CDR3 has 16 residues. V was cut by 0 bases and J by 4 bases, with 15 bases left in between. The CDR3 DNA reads TGTGCCAGCAGTTACTCGAGCGAGGGAGGGGCCTATGGCTACACCTTC. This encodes CASSYSSEGGAYGYTF.

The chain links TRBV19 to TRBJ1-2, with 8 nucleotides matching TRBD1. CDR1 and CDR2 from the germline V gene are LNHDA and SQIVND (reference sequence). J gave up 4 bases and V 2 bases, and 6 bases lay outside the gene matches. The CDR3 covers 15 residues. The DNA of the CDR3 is TGTGCCAGTAGTATATCGGGACAGGCTCTCTATGGCTACACCTTC. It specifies CASSISGQALYGYTF.

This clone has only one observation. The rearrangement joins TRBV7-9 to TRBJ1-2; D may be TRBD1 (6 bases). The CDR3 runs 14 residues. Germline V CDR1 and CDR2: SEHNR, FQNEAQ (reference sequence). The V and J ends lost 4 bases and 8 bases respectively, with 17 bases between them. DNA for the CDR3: TGTGCCAGCAGCTCGGCCGGGACACCTCGAGGCTACACCTTC. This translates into CASSSAGTPRGYTF.

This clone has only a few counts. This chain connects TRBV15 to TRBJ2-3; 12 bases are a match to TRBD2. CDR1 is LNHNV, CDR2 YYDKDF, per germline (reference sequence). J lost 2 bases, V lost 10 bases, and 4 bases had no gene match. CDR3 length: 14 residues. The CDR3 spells CAMASGGATDTQYF. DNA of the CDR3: TGTGCCATGGCTAGCGGGGGGGCCACAGATACGCAGTATTTT.

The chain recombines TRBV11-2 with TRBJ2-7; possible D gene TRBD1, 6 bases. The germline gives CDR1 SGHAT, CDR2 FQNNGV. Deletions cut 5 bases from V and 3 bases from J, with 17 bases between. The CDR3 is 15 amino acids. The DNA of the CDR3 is TGTGCCAGCAGCCCCGTGGGTGGGGGCATCTACGAGCAGTACTTC. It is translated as CASSPVGGGIYEQYF.

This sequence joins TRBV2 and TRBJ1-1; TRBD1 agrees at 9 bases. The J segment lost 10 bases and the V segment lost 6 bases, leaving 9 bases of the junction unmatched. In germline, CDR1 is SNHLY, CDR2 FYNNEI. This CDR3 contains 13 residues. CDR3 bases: TGTGCCAGCAGGACCCGGGACAGGGAGGCAGCTTTCTTT. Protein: CASRTRDREAAFF.

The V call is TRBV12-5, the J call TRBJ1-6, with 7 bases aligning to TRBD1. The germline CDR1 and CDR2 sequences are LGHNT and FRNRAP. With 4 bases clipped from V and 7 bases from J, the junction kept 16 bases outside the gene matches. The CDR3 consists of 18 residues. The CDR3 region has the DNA TGTGCTAGTGGTTCGAAGTTGACAGGGTCTACCCCAAATTCACCCCTCCACTTT. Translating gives CASGSKLTGSTPNSPLHF.

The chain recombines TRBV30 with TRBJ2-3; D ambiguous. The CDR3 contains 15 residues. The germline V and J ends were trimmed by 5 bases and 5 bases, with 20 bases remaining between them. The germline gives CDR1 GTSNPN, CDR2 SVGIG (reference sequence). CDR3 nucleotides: TGTGCCTGGTTCGCCGAGACATGGATTAAAGATACGCAGTATTTT. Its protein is CAWFAETWIKDTQYF.

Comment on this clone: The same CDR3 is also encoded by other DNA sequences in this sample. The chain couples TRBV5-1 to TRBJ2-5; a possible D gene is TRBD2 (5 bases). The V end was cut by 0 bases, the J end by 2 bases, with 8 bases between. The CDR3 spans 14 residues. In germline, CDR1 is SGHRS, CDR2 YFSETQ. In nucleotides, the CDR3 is TGCGCCAGCAGCTTGGGAGGGCGTCAAGAGACCCAGTACTTC. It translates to CASSLGGRQETQYF.

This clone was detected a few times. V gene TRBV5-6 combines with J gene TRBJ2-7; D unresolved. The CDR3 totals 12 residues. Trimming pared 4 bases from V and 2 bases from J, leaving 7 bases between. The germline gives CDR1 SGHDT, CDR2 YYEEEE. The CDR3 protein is CASSHRTYEQYF. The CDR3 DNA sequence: TGTGCCAGCAGCCACAGAACCTACGAGCAGTACTTC.

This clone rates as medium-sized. CDR3 DNA sequence: TGTGCCTGGAGAGGGGACAGCAGAGGTGAAGCTTTCTTT. This codes for CAWRGDSRGEAFF. The rearrangement links TRBV30 to TRBJ1-1, with 7 bases identical to TRBD1. CDR3 length: 13 residues. The J segment lost 7 bases and the V segment lost 3 bases, leaving 8 bases of the junction unmatched. Germline CDR1 and CDR2: GTSNPN and SVGIG (reference sequence).

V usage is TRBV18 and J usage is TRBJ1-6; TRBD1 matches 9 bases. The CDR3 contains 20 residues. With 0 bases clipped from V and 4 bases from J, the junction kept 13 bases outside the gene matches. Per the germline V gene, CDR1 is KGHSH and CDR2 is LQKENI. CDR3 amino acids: CASSPPPGQGSLPYNSPLHF. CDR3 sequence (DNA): TGTGCCAGCTCACCACCACCGGGACAGGGAAGTCTCCCTTATAATTCACCCCTCCACTTT.

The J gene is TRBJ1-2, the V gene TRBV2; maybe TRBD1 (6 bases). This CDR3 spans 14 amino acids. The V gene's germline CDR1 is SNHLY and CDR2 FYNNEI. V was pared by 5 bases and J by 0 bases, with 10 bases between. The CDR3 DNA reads TGTGCCAGCAGTCCCCGGACAGCTAACTATGGCTACACCTTC. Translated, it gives CASSPRTANYGYTF.

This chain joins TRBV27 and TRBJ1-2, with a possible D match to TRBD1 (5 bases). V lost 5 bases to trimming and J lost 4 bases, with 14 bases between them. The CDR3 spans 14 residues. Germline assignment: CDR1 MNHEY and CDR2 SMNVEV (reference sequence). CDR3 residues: CASSARQTFYGYTF. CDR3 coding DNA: TGTGCCAGCAGTGCCCGACAGACCTTCTATGGCTACACCTTC.

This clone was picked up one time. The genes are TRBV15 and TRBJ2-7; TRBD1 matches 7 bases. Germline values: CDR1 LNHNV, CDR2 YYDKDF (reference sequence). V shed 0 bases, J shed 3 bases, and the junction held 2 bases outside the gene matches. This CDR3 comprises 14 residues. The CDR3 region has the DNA TGTGCCACCAGCAGAGAGGGACAGTACTACGAGCAGTACTTC. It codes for CATSREGQYYEQYF.

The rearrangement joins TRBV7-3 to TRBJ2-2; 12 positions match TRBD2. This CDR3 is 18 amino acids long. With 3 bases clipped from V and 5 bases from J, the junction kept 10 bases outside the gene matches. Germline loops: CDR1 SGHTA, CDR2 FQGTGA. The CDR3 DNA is TGTGCCAGCAGCTTCTTTTCCCCGGGACTAGCGGGTACCGGGGAGCTGTTTTTT. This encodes CASSFFSPGLAGTGELFF. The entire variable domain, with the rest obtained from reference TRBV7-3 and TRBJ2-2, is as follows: GAGVSQTPSNKVTEKGKYVELRCDPISGHTALYWYRQSLGQGPEFLIYFQGTGAADDSGLPNDRFFAVRPEGSVSTLKIQRTERGDSAVYLCASSFFSPGLAGTGELFFGEGSRLTVL.

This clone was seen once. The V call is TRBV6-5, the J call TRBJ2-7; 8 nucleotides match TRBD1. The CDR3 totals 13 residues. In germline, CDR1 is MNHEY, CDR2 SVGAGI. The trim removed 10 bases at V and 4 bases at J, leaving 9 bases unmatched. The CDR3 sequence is CATNQGAGYEQYF. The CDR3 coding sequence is TGTGCCACCAACCAGGGGGCAGGGTACGAGCAGTACTTC.

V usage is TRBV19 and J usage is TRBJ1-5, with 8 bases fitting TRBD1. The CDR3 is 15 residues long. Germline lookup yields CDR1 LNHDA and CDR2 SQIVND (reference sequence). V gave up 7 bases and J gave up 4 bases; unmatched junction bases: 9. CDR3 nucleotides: TGTGCCAGTAACATTAGAGGACAGGGAAATCAGCCCCAGCATTTT. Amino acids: CASNIRGQGNQPQHF.

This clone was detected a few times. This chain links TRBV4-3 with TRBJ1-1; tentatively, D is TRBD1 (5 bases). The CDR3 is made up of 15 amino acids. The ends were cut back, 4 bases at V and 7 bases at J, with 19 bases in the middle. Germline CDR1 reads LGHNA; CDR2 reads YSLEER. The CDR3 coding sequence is TGCGCCAGCAGCCCCAACCCGACAGTCCTCAATGAAGCTTTCTTT. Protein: CASSPNPTVLNEAFF.

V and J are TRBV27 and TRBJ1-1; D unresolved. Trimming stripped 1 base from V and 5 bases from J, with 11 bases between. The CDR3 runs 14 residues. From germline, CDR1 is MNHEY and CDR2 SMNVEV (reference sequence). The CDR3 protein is CASSLYEGRTEAFF. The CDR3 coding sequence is TGTGCCAGCAGTTTATACGAGGGTCGGACTGAAGCTTTCTTT.

DNA of the CDR3: TGTGCCAGCAGTGAATTAGCGGGGGGTCCTGGGGCCAACGTCCTGACTTTC. Its protein is CASSELAGGPGANVLTF. The genes are TRBV25-1 and TRBJ2-6; TRBD2 agrees at 10 bases. Germline V CDR1 and CDR2: MGHDK, SYGVNS. The V and J ends lost 1 base and 2 bases, in that order; junction bases with no gene match: 2. The CDR3 has 17 amino acids.